This TCR beta chain was retrieved from a study of T cells in Graves' hyperthyroidism and ophthalmopathy (dated by TCRdb to 2018 to 2020). A note on the overall study: Peripheral blood was sampled at the time of initial diagnosis, prior to any treatment. To identify distinguishing TCR V-J signatures, a discovery cohort of 100 or so patients was used, comprising some 45 with Graves' ophthalmopathy and 57 with stable Graves' hyperthyroidism. Prospective prediction of ophthalmopathy was tested in an independent validation cohort of 18 to 20 hyperthyroidism patients and 17 patients who later progressed to ophthalmopathy. The 90 or so discovery patients were randomly split 7:3 into training and test sets. In more than 5 Graves' hyperthyroidism patients, the study also compared T-cell repertoires from thyroid tissue with T-cell repertoires from blood. After blood sampling, hyperthyroidism patients were treated with methimazole at a starting dose of 30 mg daily, and ophthalmopathy patients were treated with high-dose intravenous methylprednisolone. TCR Vbeta CDR3 sequencing of approximately 140 peripheral blood samples (over 40 ophthalmopathy, approximately 80 hyperthyroidism and some 17 progressor patients) is reported in the paper. What the authors observed across the whole study: Most expanded thyroid clonotypes (frequency above 0.001) were also detected in blood, a finding suggesting that blood repertoires may reflect thyroid immune responses. Sample size was not statistically predetermined, and investigators were not blinded to group allocation. A model built on a 13 V-J signature distinguished ophthalmopathy from stable hyperthyroidism, reaching around 90% sensitivity and about 81% specificity in cross-validation and 80%/75% in testing. In validation, the model predicted progression to ophthalmopathy a median of about 6 months before onset, with about 67% sensitivity and roughly 73% specificity.

As concerns this clonotype: Its antigen is still unknown. No base-level quality is on record; no much larger clone is a single base apart.

TCR beta CDR3 regions were amplified from RNA transcripts. A first-round RT-PCR of the TCR CDR3 used the HTBI primer set with the Qiagen OneStep RT-PCR kit. A second multiplex PCR round built the libraries, followed by size selection and purification. Libraries were sequenced paired-end with 100 bp reads on an Illumina HiSeq2000. Under the source paper's analysis protocol: SOAPnuke was used to process the raw data, throwing out any read that contained adapters or uncalled bases, had a mean Phred below 15, or lacked an exact constant-primer or identifier match. High-quality paired reads were merged with COPE v1.2.5, and unique nucleotide sequences were defined as clonotypes. MiTCR v1.1 was used to align clonotypes to the IMGT TRBV, TRBD and TRBJ reference segments. Only V-J combinations with frequency above 0.0001, covering about 99% of repertoires, were analysed. The TCS score was defined as F50 (clonal expansion) divided by E x V (chaos), with BLOSUM62-based TCRdist calculated between CDR3 peptides within each V-J. Welch's t-statistics and random forest reduced roughly 500 V-J features to about 13, which were used in a naive Bayes classifier (R e1071). The public reads were run again by TCRdb, first through fastp at Q25 and then through MiXCR, and only productive beta chains were kept. A single entry per CDR3 protein holds the most common genes and DNA from its merged rows. In this record, the V and J calls reflect TCRdb's handling and not the investigators' own analysis. Present in this sample are fewer than 850,000 distinct CDR3 sequences, about 18% of which were seen just once. The ten largest account for 15% to 17% of the sample.

Graves' hyperthyroidism was defined as stable when no progression to ophthalmopathy occurred over 18 months of follow-up. Hyperthyroidism patients were newly diagnosed, had a disease duration of under 2 months, and were aged 18 to 65 years. Patients with uncontrolled infections, other autoimmune diseases, pregnancy or lactation were excluded. Diagnoses relied on clinical symptoms, serum thyroxine and TRAb, thyroid ultrasound and orbital computed tomography. Ficoll-Paque density gradient centrifugation was used to isolate PBMCs from 8 to 10 ml of fresh peripheral blood. Total RNA was extracted using Trizol reagent, and RNA quality was assessed on an Agilent 2100 Bioanalyzer. Clipping removes 1 base from V and 2 bases from J, with 0 as the unmatched junction base count. The germline V gene (reference sequence) supplies CDR1 LGHDT and CDR2 YNNKEL. The cysteine opens and the phenylalanine closes a CDR3 of 15 amino acids. Only the CDR3 DNA is retained, 45 bases long and in frame from the first base.

Specimen: blood. The chain uses TRBV3-1 and TRBJ1-5, and TRBD1 aligns with 9 junction nucleotides. The TCR originated in a man aged 45-65 years with Graves' hyperthyroidism. The sequenced DNA: TGTGCCAGCAGCCAAGGGGACAGGGGCAATCAGCCCCAGCATTTT. It translates to CASSQGDRGNQPQHF.